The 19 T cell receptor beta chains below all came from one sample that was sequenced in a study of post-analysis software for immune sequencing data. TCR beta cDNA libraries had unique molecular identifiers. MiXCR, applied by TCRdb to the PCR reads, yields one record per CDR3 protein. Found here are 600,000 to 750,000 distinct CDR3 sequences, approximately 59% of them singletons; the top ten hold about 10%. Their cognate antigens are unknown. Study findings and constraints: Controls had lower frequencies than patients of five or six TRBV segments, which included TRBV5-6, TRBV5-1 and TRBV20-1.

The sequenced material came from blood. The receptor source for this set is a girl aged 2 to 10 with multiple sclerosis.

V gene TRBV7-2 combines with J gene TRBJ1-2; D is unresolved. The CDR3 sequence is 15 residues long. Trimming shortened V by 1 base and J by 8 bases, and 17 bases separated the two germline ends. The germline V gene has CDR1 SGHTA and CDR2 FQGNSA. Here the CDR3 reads CASSLGAEYLGGYTF. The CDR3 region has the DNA TGTGCCAGCAGCTTAGGGGCGGAATACCTCGGGGGCTACACCTTC.

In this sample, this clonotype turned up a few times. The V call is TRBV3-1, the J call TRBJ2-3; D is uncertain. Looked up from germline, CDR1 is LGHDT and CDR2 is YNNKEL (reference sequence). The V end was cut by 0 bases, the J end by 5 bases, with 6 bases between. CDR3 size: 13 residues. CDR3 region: CASSQEEGDTQYF. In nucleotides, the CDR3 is TGTGCCAGCAGCCAAGAGGAAGGAGATACGCAGTATTTT.

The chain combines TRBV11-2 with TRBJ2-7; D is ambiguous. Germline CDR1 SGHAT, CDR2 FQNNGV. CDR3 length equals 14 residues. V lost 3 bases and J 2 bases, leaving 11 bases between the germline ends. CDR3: CASSFASYPYEQYF. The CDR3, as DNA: TGTGCCAGCAGCTTTGCATCATACCCCTACGAGCAGTACTTC. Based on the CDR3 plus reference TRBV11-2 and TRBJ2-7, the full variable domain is EAGVAQSPRYKIIEKRQSVAFWCNPISGHATLYWYQQILGQGPKLLIQFQNNGVVDDSQLPKDRFSAERLKGVDSTLKIQPAKLEDSAVYLCASSFASYPYEQYFGPGTRLTVT.

CDR3 coding DNA: TGCGCCAGCAGCGAGGGACTAGCGGGAGCCTACGAGCAGTACTTC. This sequence encodes CASSEGLAGAYEQYF. The chain links TRBV5-1 to TRBJ2-7; 14 bases agree with TRBD2. The germline gives CDR1 SGHRS, CDR2 YFSETQ. The J segment lost 2 bases and the V segment lost 4 bases, leaving 2 bases of the junction unmatched. The CDR3 runs to 15 residues.

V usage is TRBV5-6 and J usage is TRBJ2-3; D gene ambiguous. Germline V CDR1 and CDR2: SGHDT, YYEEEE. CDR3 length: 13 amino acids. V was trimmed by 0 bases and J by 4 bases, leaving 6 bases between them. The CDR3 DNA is TGTGCCAGCAGCTTGGGGACCCCAGATACGCAGTATTTT. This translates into CASSLGTPDTQYF.

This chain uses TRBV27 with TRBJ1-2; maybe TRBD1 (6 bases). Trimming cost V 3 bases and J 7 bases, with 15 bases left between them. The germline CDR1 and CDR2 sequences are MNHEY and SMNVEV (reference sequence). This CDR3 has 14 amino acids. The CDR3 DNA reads TGTGCCAGCAGTTTGGTGGGTTCAGGGGCTGGCTACACCTTC. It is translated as CASSLVGSGAGYTF.

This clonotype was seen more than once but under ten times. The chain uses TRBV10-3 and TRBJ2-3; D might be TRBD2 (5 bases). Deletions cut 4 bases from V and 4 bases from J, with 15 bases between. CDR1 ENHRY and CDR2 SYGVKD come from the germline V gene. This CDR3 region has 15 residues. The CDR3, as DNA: TGTGCCATCAGTGGGCCTAGCTTTTCCTCAGATACGCAGTATTTT. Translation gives CAISGPSFSSDTQYF.

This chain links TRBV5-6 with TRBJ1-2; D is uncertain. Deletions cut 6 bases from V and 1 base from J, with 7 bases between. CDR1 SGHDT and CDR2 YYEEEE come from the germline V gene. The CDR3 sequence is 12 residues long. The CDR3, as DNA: TGTGCCAGCACGTCAGATAACTATGGCTACACCTTC. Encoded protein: CASTSDNYGYTF.

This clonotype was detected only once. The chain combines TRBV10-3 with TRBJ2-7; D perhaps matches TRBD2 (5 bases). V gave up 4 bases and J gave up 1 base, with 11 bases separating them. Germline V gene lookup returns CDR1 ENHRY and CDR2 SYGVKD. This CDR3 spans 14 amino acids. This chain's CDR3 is CAISVGSASYEQYF. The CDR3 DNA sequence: TGTGCCATCAGTGTGGGTAGCGCTTCCTACGAGCAGTACTTC.

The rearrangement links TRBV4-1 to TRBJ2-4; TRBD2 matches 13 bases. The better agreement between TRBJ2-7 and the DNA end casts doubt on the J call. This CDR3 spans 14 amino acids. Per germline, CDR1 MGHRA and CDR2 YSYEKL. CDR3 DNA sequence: TGCGCCAGCAGCCTAACTAGCGGGAGGGCCGAGCAGTACTTC. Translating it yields CASSLTSGRAEQYF.

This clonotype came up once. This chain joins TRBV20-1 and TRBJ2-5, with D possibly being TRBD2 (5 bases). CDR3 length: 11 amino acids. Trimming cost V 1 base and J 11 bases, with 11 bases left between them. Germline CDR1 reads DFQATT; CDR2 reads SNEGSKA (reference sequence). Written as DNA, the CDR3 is TGCAGTGCTAGAGCCCTCTGGGAGCAGTACTTC. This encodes CSARALWEQYF.

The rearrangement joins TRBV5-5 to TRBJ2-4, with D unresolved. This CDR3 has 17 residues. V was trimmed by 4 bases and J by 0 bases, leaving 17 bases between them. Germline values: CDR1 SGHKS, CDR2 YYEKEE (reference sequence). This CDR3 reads CASSPRTGTLAKNIQYF. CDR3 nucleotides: TGTGCCAGCAGCCCCAGGACGGGCACTTTAGCCAAAAACATTCAGTACTTC.

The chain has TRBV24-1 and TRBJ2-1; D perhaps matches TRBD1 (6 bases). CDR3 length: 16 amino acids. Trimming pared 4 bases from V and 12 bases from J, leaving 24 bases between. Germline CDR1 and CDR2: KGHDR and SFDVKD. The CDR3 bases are TGTGCCACCAGTGACCCGTCTCGGGACACCCACCGGGGGCAGTTCTTC. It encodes CATSDPSRDTHRGQFF.

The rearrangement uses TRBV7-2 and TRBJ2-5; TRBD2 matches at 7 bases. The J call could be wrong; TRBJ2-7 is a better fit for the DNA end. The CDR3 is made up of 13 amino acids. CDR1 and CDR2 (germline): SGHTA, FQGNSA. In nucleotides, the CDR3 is TGTGCCAGCAGCCCCGGGGGGATACGCGAGCAGTACTTC. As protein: CASSPGGIREQYF.

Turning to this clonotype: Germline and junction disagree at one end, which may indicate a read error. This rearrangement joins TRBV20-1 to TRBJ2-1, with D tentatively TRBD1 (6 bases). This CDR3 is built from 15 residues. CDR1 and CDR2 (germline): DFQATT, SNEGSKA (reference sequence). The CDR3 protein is CSAKTTGTSVGEQVF. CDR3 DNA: TGCAGTGCCAAAACTACCGGGACATCCGTCGGTGAGCAGGTCTTC.

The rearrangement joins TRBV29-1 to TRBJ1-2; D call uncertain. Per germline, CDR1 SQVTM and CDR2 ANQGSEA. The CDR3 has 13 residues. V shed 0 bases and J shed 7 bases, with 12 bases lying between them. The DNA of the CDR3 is TGCAGCGTTGAAGAGGTTGGGTGGCTTGGCTACACCTTC. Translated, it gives CSVEEVGWLGYTF.

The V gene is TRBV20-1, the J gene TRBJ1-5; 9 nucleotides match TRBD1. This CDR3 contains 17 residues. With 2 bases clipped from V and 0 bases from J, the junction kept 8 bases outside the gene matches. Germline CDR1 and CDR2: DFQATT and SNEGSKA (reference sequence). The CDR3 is CSARIPGQGFSNQPQHF. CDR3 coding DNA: TGCAGTGCTAGAATCCCGGGACAGGGTTTTAGCAATCAGCCCCAGCATTTT.

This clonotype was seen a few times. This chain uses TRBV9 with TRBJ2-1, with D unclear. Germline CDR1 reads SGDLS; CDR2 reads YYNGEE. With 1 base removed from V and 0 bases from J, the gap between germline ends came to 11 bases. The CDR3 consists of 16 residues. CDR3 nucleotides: TGTGCCAGCAGCGTATTATCCGGATCCTCCTACAATGAGCAGTTCTTC. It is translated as CASSVLSGSSYNEQFF.

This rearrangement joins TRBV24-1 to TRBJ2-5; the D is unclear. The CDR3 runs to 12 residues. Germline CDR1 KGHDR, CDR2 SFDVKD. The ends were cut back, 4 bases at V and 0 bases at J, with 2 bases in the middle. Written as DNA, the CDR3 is TGTGCCACCAGTGACTACCAAGAGACCCAGTACTTC. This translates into CATSDYQETQYF.